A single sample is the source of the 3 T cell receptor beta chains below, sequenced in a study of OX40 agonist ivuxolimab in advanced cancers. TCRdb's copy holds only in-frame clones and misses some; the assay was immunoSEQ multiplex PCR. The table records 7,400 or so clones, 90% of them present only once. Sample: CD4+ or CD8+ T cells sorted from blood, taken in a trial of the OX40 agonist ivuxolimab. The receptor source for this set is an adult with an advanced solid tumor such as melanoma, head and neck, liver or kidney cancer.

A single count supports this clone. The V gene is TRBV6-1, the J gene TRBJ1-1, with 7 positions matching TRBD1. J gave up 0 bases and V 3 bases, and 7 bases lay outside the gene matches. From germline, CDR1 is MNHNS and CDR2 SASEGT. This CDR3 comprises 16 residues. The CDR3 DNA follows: TGTGCCAGCAGTGATCAATACAGGGGTGTGAACACTGAAGCTTTCTTT. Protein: CASSDQYRGVNTEAFF.

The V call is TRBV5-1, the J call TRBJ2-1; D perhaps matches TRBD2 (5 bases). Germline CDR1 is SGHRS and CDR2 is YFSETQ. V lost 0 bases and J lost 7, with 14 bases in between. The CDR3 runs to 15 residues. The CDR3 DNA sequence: TGCGCCAGCAGCTTGGCTATCTCGGAGGTAAATGAGCAGTTCTTC. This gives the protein CASSLAISEVNEQFF.

CDR3 coding DNA: TGTGCCAGCAGTGGGGTTAGCGGGCTCCAGGGATACGAGCAGTACGTC. Amino acids: CASSGVSGLQGYEQYV. The chain has TRBV6-4 and TRBJ2-7, with 7 nucleotides matching TRBD2. Germline CDR1 and CDR2: MRHNA and SNTAGT. J lost 4 bases, V lost 4 bases, and 13 bases had no gene match. This CDR3 is 16 amino acids long.